These T cell receptor beta chains were read from a single sample in a study of T cell clusters in autoimmune cytopenias. TCRdb re-called the multiplex PCR reads; one entry per CDR3 protein, DNA not given. The repertoire table contains about 500 distinct CDR3 sequences. This sample was shared with a second study, whose subject was T cell repertoires in aging, cancer and after chemotherapy.

The sequenced material came from peripheral blood. These receptors were collected from a human donor with chronic lymphocytic leukemia. Both conserved end residues are part of each CDR3. Each record gives: V gene, clone size, CDR3 length, J gene, CDR3 protein. Clone sizes are given selectively: once, few, many, or a class where the clone is expanded.

TRBV2	NA	16	TRBJ1-6	CASSDRGLRGDSPLHF
TRBV5-3	medium-sized	13	TRBJ1-1	CARSLKRVAEAFF
TRBV6-2/TRBV6-3	NA	17	TRBJ2-3	CASSVVGGTGAVDTQYF
TRBV6-5	medium-sized	13	TRBJ1-5	CASSVTNNQPQHF
TRBV20-1	medium-sized	15	TRBJ2-5	CSARGETGGGETQYF
TRBV20-1	medium-sized	14	TRBJ2-3	CSARVGGAPDTQYF
TRBV24-1	medium-sized	15	TRBJ2-3	CATSDLSGFTDTQYF
TRBV6-5	large	16	TRBJ2-1	CASSWISGRFGNEQFF
TRBV30	medium-sized	13	TRBJ1-1	CAWSNRLGTEAFF
TRBV5-4	medium-sized	14	TRBJ2-5	CASSTIAVGETQYF
TRBV28	medium-sized	16	TRBJ1-5	CASTSPGGFGNQPQHF
TRBV28	NA	16	TRBJ1-2	CASSLSRQGGTGGYTF
TRBV21-1	NA	19	TRBJ2-2	CASSDIPGRRGKDTGELFF
TRBV20-1	medium-sized	15	TRBJ2-5	CSADLFRGAQETQYF
TRBV12-3/TRBV12-4	large	15	TRBJ2-1	CASSGTSGPYNEQFF
TRBV12-3/TRBV12-4	medium-sized	18	TRBJ1-2	CASSLNRRGLLANYGYTF
TRBV28	medium-sized	11	TRBJ1-2	CASSSDYGYTF
TRBV28	medium-sized	15	TRBJ1-2	CASSLQGRSGYGYTF
TRBV6-4	NA	15	TRBJ1-1	CASSERGFMNTEAFF
TRBV6-5	NA	16	TRBJ2-1	CASSYSGSGGSNEQFF
TRBV19	medium-sized	14	TRBJ1-1	CASSFGHPNTEAFF
TRBV28	NA	11	TRBJ1-1	CASSFFHEAFF
TRBV12-3/TRBV12-4	medium-sized	13	TRBJ1-6	CASSLMRHSPLHF
TRBV11-2	medium-sized	15	TRBJ2-5	CASSLGGGAQETQYF
TRBV19	NA	16	TRBJ2-1	CASSIGLEAGVREQFF
TRBV11-2	NA	15	TRBJ2-7	CASSLGSGDSYEQYF
TRBV5-4	NA	14	TRBJ2-3	CASSLIAVTDTQYF
TRBV24-1	medium-sized	16	TRBJ2-3	CATSDPASGTADTQYF
TRBV19	large	15	TRBJ2-5	CASSREGETAETQYF
TRBV27	medium-sized	13	TRBJ1-1	CASSLLGNTEAFF
TRBV6-5	medium-sized	15	TRBJ1-3	CASSRDINSGNTIYF
TRBV24-1	medium-sized	15	TRBJ2-5	CATSDGGRGRETQYF
TRBV19	NA	16	TRBJ2-3	CASSTRQGDGADTQYF